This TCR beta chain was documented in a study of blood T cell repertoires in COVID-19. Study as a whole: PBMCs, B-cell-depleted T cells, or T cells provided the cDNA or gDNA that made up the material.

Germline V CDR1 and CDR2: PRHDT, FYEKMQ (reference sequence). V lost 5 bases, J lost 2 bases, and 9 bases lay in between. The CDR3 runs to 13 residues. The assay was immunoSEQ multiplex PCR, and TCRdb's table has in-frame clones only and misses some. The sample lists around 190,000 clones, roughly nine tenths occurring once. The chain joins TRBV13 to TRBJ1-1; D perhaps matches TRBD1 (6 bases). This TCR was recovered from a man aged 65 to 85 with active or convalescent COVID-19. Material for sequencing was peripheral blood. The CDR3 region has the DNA TGTGCCAGCAGCCCGGGACACAACACTGAAGCTTTCTTT. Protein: CASSPGHNTEAFF.